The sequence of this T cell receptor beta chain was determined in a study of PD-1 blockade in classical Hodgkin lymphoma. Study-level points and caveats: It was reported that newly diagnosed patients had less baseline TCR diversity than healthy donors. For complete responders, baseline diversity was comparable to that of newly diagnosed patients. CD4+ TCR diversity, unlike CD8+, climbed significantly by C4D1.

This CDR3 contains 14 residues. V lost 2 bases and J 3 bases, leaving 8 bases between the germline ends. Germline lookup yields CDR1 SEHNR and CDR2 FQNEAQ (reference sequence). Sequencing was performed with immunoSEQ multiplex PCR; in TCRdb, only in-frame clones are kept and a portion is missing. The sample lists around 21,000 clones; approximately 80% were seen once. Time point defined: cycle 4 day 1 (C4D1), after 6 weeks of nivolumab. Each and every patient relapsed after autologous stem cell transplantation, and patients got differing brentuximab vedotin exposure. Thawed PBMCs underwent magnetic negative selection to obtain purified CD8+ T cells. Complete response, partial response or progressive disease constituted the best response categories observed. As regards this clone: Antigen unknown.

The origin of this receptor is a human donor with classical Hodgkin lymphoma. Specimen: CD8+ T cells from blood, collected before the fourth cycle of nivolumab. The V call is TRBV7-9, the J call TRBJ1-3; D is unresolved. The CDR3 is CASSLTGNGNTIYF. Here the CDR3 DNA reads TGTGCCAGCAGCTTAACGGGTAATGGAAACACCATATATTTT.